This T cell receptor beta chain was captured in a study of persistence of HIV-infected CD4 T cells. This clone has a handful of counts. Its antigen is currently unknown. Overlapping HIV-1 Gag 15-mer peptides at approximately 0.91 ug per peptide per mL were used. CD40L/CD69 double-negative CD45RO-high memory CD4+ T cells were collected. CDR1 KGHSH and CDR2 LQKENI come from the germline V gene. CDR3 length: 16 residues. The ends were cut back, 2 bases at V and 2 bases at J, with 15 bases in the middle. The immunoSEQ assay was version 4, run in survey mode. Libraries were prepared by immunoSEQ multiplex PCR; TCRdb keeps only in-frame clonotypes and omits some of them. The table lists roughly 60,000 clones, about four fifths of them singletons, with 1.7% in the top ten.

The V and J genes are TRBV18 and TRBJ1-2, with D tentatively TRBD1 (6 bases). The sample was CD4+ T cells sorted from PBMCs after approximately 20-hour stimulation, taken from a patient who received antiretroviral therapy. The TCR sequence derives from an adult man with HIV who was CMV-seropositive. Written as DNA, the CDR3 is TGTGCCAGCTCACCAATTTCTACAGGGATGAACTATGGCTACACCTTC. Protein: CASSPISTGMNYGYTF.